The source of this T cell receptor beta chain is a study of cytomegalovirus exposure and HLA in healthy donors. Study-level findings and limits: One variant, a missense change in DCLRE1C, was linked in a later analysis to TCR beta V- and J-gene trimming. Investigators reported some 150 TCR beta chains as tied to cytomegalovirus.

The germline gives CDR1 MNHNS, CDR2 SASEGT. With V trimmed by 3 bases and J by 4 bases, 2 bases remained unmatched. This CDR3 has 13 amino acids. PCR involved 60 Vbeta and 13 Jbeta primers. Profiled with immunoSEQ multiplex PCR; TCRdb holds only in-frame clones, not every one. The sample consists of around 98,000 clones, about 81% of them appearing once. In regard to this clone: Its antigen is not identified.

The source material was PBMCs. This clonotype was sampled from a man aged 35-49 years in good health and CMV-seronegative. The chain joins TRBV6-1 to TRBJ2-5; 7 bases align to TRBD1. The CDR3 loop reads CASSETGRETQYF. DNA for the CDR3: TGTGCCAGCAGTGAGACAGGGCGAGAGACCCAGTACTTC.